This passage covers 14 T cell receptor beta chains from one sample sequenced in a study of T cell repertoires in cytomegalovirus infection (dated by TCRdb to about 2019). This sample's treatment or condition label indicates: in vitro stimulation with specific CMV peptide epitopes to enrich CMV-specific T cells. The data were produced on an Illumina HiSeq 1500. The public reads were run again by TCRdb, first through fastp at Q25 and then through MiXCR, and only productive beta chains were kept. One record per CDR3 amino acid sequence lists the most common genes and DNA. This sample lists 700,000 to 850,000 distinct CDR3 sequences; approximately 32% were detected once. The ten largest make up 9.5% to 15% of the sample. No cognate antigen is known for these TCRs. The input for sequencing was cultured CD8+ T cells from PBMCs, taken from culture after CMV antigen stimulation. The receptors were sampled from a human donor in good health (CMV status not recorded). Some clones in this sample may be carry-over from other donors' samples.

This clonotype was detected a few times. The chain has TRBV5-1 and TRBJ2-5; D is perhaps TRBD2 (6 bases). V was cut by 3 bases and J by 5 bases, with 23 bases left in between. Germline V lookup: CDR1 SGHRS, CDR2 YFSETQ. The CDR3 extends over 17 amino acids. The CDR3 is CASSWAEVVGGQETQYF. CDR3 nucleotides: TGCGCCAGCAGCTGGGCGGAGGTTGTTGGAGGGCAGGAGACCCAGTACTTC.

This clonotype was counted only a few times. The chain links TRBV7-6 to TRBJ2-3, with D perhaps TRBD1 or TRBD2 (5 bases each). This CDR3 has 14 amino acids. Germline lookup yields CDR1 SGHVS and CDR2 FNYEAQ. Trimming cost V 4 bases and J 4 bases, with 12 bases left between them. CDR3 in DNA: TGTGCCAGCAGCTCGGGACCTAGTTCAGATACGCAGTATTTT. Translating it yields CASSSGPSSDTQYF.

The genes are TRBV27 and TRBJ2-7, with D possibly matching TRBD2 (7 bases). Germline values: CDR1 MNHEY, CDR2 SMNVEV (reference sequence). Trimming took off 3 bases at V and 7 bases at J, with 16 bases between the two ends. This CDR3 contains 14 residues. The CDR3 here is CASSLGGAGVEQYF. Here the CDR3 DNA reads TGTGCCAGCAGTTTGGGGGGGGCCGGCGTGGAGCAGTACTTC.

The chain recombines TRBV6-2 or TRBV6-3 with TRBJ2-1; possible D gene TRBD2, 6 bases. Germline values: CDR1 MNHEY, CDR2 SVGEGT. This CDR3 is 12 amino acids long. The germline V and J ends were trimmed by 8 bases and 5 bases, with 10 bases remaining between them. Here the CDR3 reads CASEAGNNEQFF. CDR3 DNA: TGTGCCAGCGAGGCGGGGAACAATGAGCAGTTCTTC.

This chain links TRBV12-3 or TRBV12-4 with TRBJ1-1; D is unresolved. The CDR3 contains 15 residues. Trimming stripped 11 bases from V and 2 bases from J, with 21 bases between. The CDR3 DNA is TGTGCCGGAGCACCGGCAGGTAGACTCAACACTGAAGCTTTCTTT. The encoded protein is CAGAPAGRLNTEAFF.

The chain recombines TRBV4-2 with TRBJ2-7; D perhaps matches TRBD1 (5 bases). The germline gives CDR1 LGHNA, CDR2 YNFKEQ. The V and J ends lost 3 bases and 2 bases respectively, with 14 bases between them. CDR3 length equals 15 residues. The CDR3 nucleotides read TGTGCCAGCAGCCATTCTCCGGACATTACCTACGAGCAGTACTTC. Residues: CASSHSPDITYEQYF.

This clonotype was picked up a small number of times. This chain uses TRBV19 with TRBJ1-1; D is ambiguous. The germline V gene has CDR1 LNHDA and CDR2 SQIVND (reference sequence). Trimming cost V 7 bases and J 3 bases, with 9 bases left between them. The CDR3 has 12 residues. CDR3 DNA: TGTGCCAGTAATAACGGGGACACTGAAGCTTTCTTT. As protein: CASNNGDTEAFF.

The chain employs TRBV2 and TRBJ2-7; no reliable D call. There are 8 residues in the CDR3. Germline V lookup: CDR1 SNHLY, CDR2 FYNNEI. V lost 7 bases and J lost 9, with 4 bases in between. The CDR3 region has the DNA TGTGCCAGCAAAGGGCAGTACGTC. Translating it yields CASKGQYV.

This rearrangement joins TRBV29-1 to TRBJ2-3; perhaps D is TRBD1 or TRBD2 (5 bases each). The germline gives CDR1 SQVTM, CDR2 ANQGSEA. The length of the CDR3 is 15 residues. The V end was cut by 6 bases, the J end by 6 bases, with 22 bases between. DNA of the CDR3: TGCAGCGTCAAGGACAACCGGAGGCCCTTGGATACGCAGTATTTT. It codes for CSVKDNRRPLDTQYF.

The chain's CDR3 is CASSSPPGLSGANVLTF. In DNA, the CDR3 is TGTGCCAGCAGCTCCCCACCTGGCCTCTCTGGGGCCAACGTCCTGACTTTC. This chain uses TRBV7-4 with TRBJ2-6, with D unresolved. Germline V gene lookup returns CDR1 SGHVT and CDR2 SQSDAQ. V shed 4 bases and J shed 0 bases, with 13 bases lying between them. This CDR3 contains 17 residues.

This clonotype was counted a few times. V usage is TRBV6-2 or TRBV6-3 and J usage is TRBJ1-6; D is unclear. V lost 2 bases and J lost 0, with 11 bases in between. Per germline, CDR1 MNHEY and CDR2 SVGEGT. This CDR3 is built from 17 residues. CDR3 DNA sequence: TGTGCCAGCAGTTACCTTGTCGACGGCTCCTATAATTCACCCCTCCACTTT. The encoded protein is CASSYLVDGSYNSPLHF.

This clonotype occurred many times. CDR3 protein: CASSSLGLEQYV. The CDR3 nucleotides are TGTGCCAGCAGTTCCCTCGGGTTAGAGCAGTACGTC. The chain employs TRBV6-2 or TRBV6-3 and TRBJ2-7; D is ambiguous. V lost 4 bases and J lost 7, with 11 bases in between. Germline CDR1 is MNHEY and CDR2 is SVGEGT. The CDR3 spans 12 residues.

This clonotype has a handful of counts. This chain connects TRBV5-4 to TRBJ2-1; 11 bases fit TRBD2. Germline V gives CDR1 SGHNT, CDR2 YYREEE (reference sequence). V shed 4 bases, J shed 1 base, and the junction held 13 bases outside the gene matches. This CDR3 has 19 amino acids. CDR3 amino acids: CASSQLPPLAGGSYNEQFF. The CDR3 coding sequence is TGTGCCAGCAGCCAGCTTCCTCCGCTAGCGGGGGGTTCCTACAATGAGCAGTTCTTC.

V usage is TRBV12-3 or TRBV12-4 and J usage is TRBJ2-5; the D gene is possibly TRBD1 (5 bases). Trimming stripped 7 bases from V and 0 bases from J, with 12 bases between. The CDR3 totals 14 residues. CDR3 protein: CASTLGQYQETQYF. DNA of the CDR3: TGTGCCAGCACCCTGGGGCAGTACCAAGAGACCCAGTACTTC.